The clone carrying this T cell receptor (beta chain) was picked up one time. The antigen is undetermined. The CDR3 spans 16 residues. Germline-derived CDR1 and CDR2 are SGHDN and FVKESK. J gave up 4 bases and V 4 bases, and 5 bases lay outside the gene matches. The record originates from a study of cytomegalovirus exposure and HLA in healthy donors. Study as a whole: Around 200 million T cells yielded about 120 million unique TCR beta sequences, as an earlier analysis found. Within an early data release were 65 million to 90 million unique TCRs drawn from HLA-typed donors. Study conclusions and caveats: In a later analysis, HLA-associated beta chains showed higher expansion and lower generation probabilities than comparable chains.

A multiplex PCR was run with 60 Vbeta primers and 13 Jbeta primers. Data came from immunoSEQ multiplex PCR; TCRdb stores just in-frame clones and leaves some out. The table has approximately 90,000 clones, about 70% seen once. The donors were healthy bone marrow donors. This TCR came from a man between 40 and 49 years old in good health and CMV-seronegative. The sequenced sample consisted of PBMCs. The rearrangement links TRBV14 to TRBJ2-2; 11 nucleotides match TRBD1. This CDR3 reads CASSPRTGGFTGELFF. The CDR3, as DNA: TGTGCCAGCAGCCCACGGACAGGGGGCTTCACCGGGGAGCTGTTTTTT.